This T cell receptor beta chain is drawn from a study of blood T cell repertoires in COVID-19. Study-wide background: The United States, Italy and Spain supplied acute and convalescent COVID-19 samples. PBMCs, B-cell-depleted T cells, or T cells provided the cDNA or gDNA that made up the material.

The protocol was immunoSEQ multiplex PCR, while the TCRdb copy is restricted to in-frame clones and leaves out a portion. The sample includes 70,000 or so clones, approximately 85% of them seen just once. The CDR3 extends over 12 amino acids. From germline, CDR1 is MNHEY and CDR2 SVGEGT. V dropped 2 bases and J dropped 16 bases, with 12 bases sitting between them. The receptor was derived from a woman aged 80 or over with active or convalescent COVID-19. Input material: peripheral blood. V usage is TRBV6-2 or TRBV6-3 and J usage is TRBJ1-6, with D uncertain. The CDR3 sequence is CASSYNFNRLHF. CDR3 bases: TGTGCCAGCAGTTACAATTTTAACAGACTCCACTTT.